This T cell receptor (beta chain) was retrieved from a study of blood T cell repertoires in COVID-19 (dated by TCRdb to 2018 to 2021). Regarding the research as a whole: The collaborator samples originated in the United States, Italy and Spain and spanned the acute and convalescent phases of COVID-19. The material from the prospective study consisted of cDNA or gDNA derived from T cells, B-cell-depleted T cells, or PBMCs. Subjects who had been exposed to COVID-19, were actively infected with it, or had recovered from it provided the deeply sampled blood TCRbeta repertoires that made up the dataset. The repertoires were released in a freely available public database meant as a resource for research on the immune response to SARS-CoV-2. The samples were drawn from the first 160 participants of the ongoing ImmuneRACE study and from 950 to 1,500 subjects provided by 6 global collaborators. Nearly every sample came with metadata listing a de-identified subject ID, COVID-19 status, age in years and sex. Where HLA class I and class II types were available, the types were taken from metadata supplied by the sample provider, not from assay-based typing. Broad study findings and their caveats: The quantity of clinical and demographic metadata differed by source and by participant and was supplied without curation.

A note on this clone: Its antigen target is currently unknown. It has no much larger one-base neighbor in the sample; base qualities were not kept.

Whole blood was collected in K2EDTA tubes by collaborating institutions according to the institutions' own protocols. For TCRbeta analysis, collaborator samples were shipped as frozen whole blood, as isolated PBMCs, or as DNA extracted from either sample type. V and J are trimmed by 6 bases and 3 bases, and the gene matches miss 7 bases of the junction. The CDR3 spans 15 residues, from the cysteine through the phenylalanine. Solely the CDR3 DNA is kept, with 45 bases framed from the first base. CDR1 and CDR2 are read off the germline V gene (reference sequence) as LNHDA and SQIVND. TCRbeta CDR3 regions were amplified from genomic DNA by means of the immunoSEQ Assay, a bias-controlled multiplex PCR. Regarding the original processing steps: Nucleated cell counts per sample were estimated from amplification of reference gene primers within the assay. To quantify the absolute abundance of each unique TCRbeta CDR3 rearrangement, sequence reads were collapsed and filtered. For each sample, productive Simpson clonality was calculated as the square root of Simpson's diversity index over productive rearrangements. TCRdb mirrors the immuneACCESS table, restricted to in-frame sequences. Some clones are absent from its copies; in checked studies, under half trace to an unresolved V gene, and the reason for the others is unknown. V and J calls and clone size follow that table, whereas D and trimming were derived from the DNA. The sample includes roughly 60,000 clones, with about 88% observed a single time. The ten largest account for approximately 0.99% of the sample.

The chain couples TRBV19 to TRBJ1-3, with TRBD1 matching 8 junction bases. The sample consisted of peripheral blood. The TCR was taken from a man between 65 and 85 years old with acute or convalescent COVID-19. The DNA sequence follows: TGTGCCAGTAGCACCAGGGGGCTACGTGGAAACACCATATATTTT. It translates as CASSTRGLRGNTIYF. The entire variable domain, with the stretches around the CDR3 drawn from the reference TRBV19 and TRBJ1-3 proteins, is DGGITQSPKYLFRKEGQNVTLSCEQNLNHDAMYWYRQDPGQGLRLIYYSQIVNDFQKGDIAEGYSVSREKKESFPLTVTSAQKNPTAFYLCASSTRGLRGNTIYFGEGSWLTVV.